What follows is one T cell receptor beta chain and its context. Its matching antigen is unknown. The record originates from a study of cytomegalovirus exposure and HLA in healthy donors. The CDR3 covers 14 residues. The germline V gene encodes CDR1 LNHNV and CDR2 YYDKDF (reference sequence). With 4 bases removed from V and 2 bases from J, the gap between germline ends came to 11 bases. Study outcomes and limitations: Highest at DRB1 and lowest at HLA-C, TCR association rates differed among HLA loci in a later analysis. V- and J-gene trimming of TCR beta was linked (in a later analysis) to a missense DCLRE1C variant. CMV serostatus was the only immune exposure information that was available.

PCR primers comprised 60 Vbeta and 13 Jbeta primers. Data came from immunoSEQ multiplex PCR; TCRdb stores just in-frame clones and leaves some out. The sample table includes around 130,000 clones. The chain is built from TRBV15 and TRBJ2-5; D is perhaps TRBD1 (6 bases). Input material: PBMCs. The TCR sequence derives from a woman in her sixties in good health and CMV-seronegative. The CDR3 sequence: CATSTRQVQETQYF. The CDR3 bases are TGTGCCACCAGCACCCGACAGGTACAAGAGACCCAGTACTTC.